A single sample is the source of the 3 T cell receptor beta chains below, sequenced in a study of identical twins (dated by TCRdb to 2016 to 2017). Library preparation used 5' RACE. Reads for this sample came from an Illumina HiSeq 2000. TCRdb reprocessing: public reads trimmed at Q25 with fastp, clones called with MiXCR, in-frame beta chains kept. Every CDR3 protein is listed once, alongside the most common genes and DNA of its rows. In all, the sample holds fewer than 500,000 distinct CDR3 sequences, and 20% to 25% of those were seen once. The top ten hold 2.9% of the sample. Separately, the same data were catalogued under a study of T cells expressing NK-cell markers.

The sequencing input was CD4+ T cells sorted from blood. The receptors were sampled from a woman aged 18 to 35 in good health.

V and J are TRBV7-2 and TRBJ2-2, with D hard to call. CDR3 size: 13 residues. Trimming removed 3 bases from V and 5 bases from J, with 7 bases in between. Germline CDR1 is SGHTA and CDR2 is FQGNSA. The CDR3 nucleotides are TGTGCCAGCAGCTTTACCATGACCGGGGAGCTGTTTTTT. Translation gives CASSFTMTGELFF.

The sample holds a few counts of this clonotype. This chain uses TRBV20-1 with TRBJ2-3; D is possibly TRBD2 (5 bases). The CDR3 loop spans 14 amino acids. Germline-derived CDR1 and CDR2 are DFQATT and SNEGSKA (reference sequence). Trimming cost V 6 bases and J 1 base, with 14 bases left between them. The CDR3, as DNA: TGCAGTGCCTCACTAGTCGGGGGCACAGATACGCAGTATTTT. Amino acids: CSASLVGGTDTQYF.

The CDR3 nucleotides are TGTGCCAGCAGCTTACGGGGCAGGGGCCGTGATGGCTACACCTTC. Its translation: CASSLRGRGRDGYTF. The rearrangement uses TRBV7-6 and TRBJ1-2, with D possibly being TRBD1 (6 bases). This CDR3 is built from 15 residues. Germline V gene data show CDR1 as SGHVS and CDR2 as FNYEAQ. V dropped 2 bases and J dropped 6 bases, with 16 bases sitting between them.